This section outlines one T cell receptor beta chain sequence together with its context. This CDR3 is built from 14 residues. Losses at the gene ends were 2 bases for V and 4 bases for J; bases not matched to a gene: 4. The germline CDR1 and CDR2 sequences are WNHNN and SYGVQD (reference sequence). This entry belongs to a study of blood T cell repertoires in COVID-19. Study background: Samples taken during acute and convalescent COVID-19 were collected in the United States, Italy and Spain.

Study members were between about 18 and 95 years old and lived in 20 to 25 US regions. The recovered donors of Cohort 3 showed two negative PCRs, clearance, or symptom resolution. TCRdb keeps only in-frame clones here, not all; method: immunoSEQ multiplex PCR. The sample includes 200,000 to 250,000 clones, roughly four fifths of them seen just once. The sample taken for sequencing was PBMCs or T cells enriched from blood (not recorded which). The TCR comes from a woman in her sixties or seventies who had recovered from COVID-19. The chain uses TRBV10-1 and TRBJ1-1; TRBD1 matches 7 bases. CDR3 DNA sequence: TGCGCCAGCAGTGAGGAGGGGGCAAGCACTGAAGCTTTCTTT. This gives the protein CASSEEGASTEAFF.